Following are 32 T cell receptor beta chains from one sample sequenced in a study of cytomegalovirus exposure and HLA in healthy donors. TCRdb's table, derived via immunoSEQ multiplex PCR, lists solely in-frame clones and lacks some. Of about 110,000 clones in the sample, about 92% were seen once. Input material: PBMCs. The receptors stem from a woman aged 18-29 years in good health and CMV-seronegative.

V is TRBV10-3 and J is TRBJ2-1; 8 bases align to TRBD1. V was pared by 6 bases and J by 16 bases, with 5 bases of the junction left unmatched. Germline V gene sequence: CDR1 ENHRY, CDR2 SYGVKD. The CDR3 extends over 10 amino acids. In DNA form, the CDR3 reads TGTGCCATCAGGGACAGGGATTTTTTCTTC. Translated: CAIRDRDFFF.

The table lists this clone with a count of one. This chain links TRBV27 with TRBJ2-1, with TRBD2 matching 12 bases. CDR1 and CDR2 from the germline V gene are MNHEY and SMNVEV (reference sequence). V was pared by 3 bases and J by 7 bases, with 10 bases of the junction left unmatched. The CDR3 extends over 17 amino acids. This CDR3 is CASSFPSLAGGSNEQFF. In nucleotides, the CDR3 is TGTGCCAGCAGTTTTCCCTCACTAGCGGGAGGATCTAATGAGCAGTTCTTC.

The chain has TRBV9 and TRBJ2-5; the D gene is possibly TRBD1 (5 bases). The length of the CDR3 is 15 residues. Per the germline V gene, CDR1 is SGDLS and CDR2 is YYNGEE. The germline V and J ends were trimmed by 0 bases and 5 bases, with 14 bases remaining between them. In nucleotides, the CDR3 is TGTGCCAGCAGCGTAGGATCAGGGAAGTTCGAGACCCAGTACTTC. Its translation is CASSVGSGKFETQYF.

This clone was observed a handful of times. This rearrangement joins TRBV6-4 to TRBJ2-1, with 13 bases lining up with TRBD2. After removal of 4 bases from V and 5 bases from J, the junction contained 2 bases not matched to a gene. CDR3 length: 15 amino acids. Germline-derived CDR1 and CDR2 are MRHNA and SNTAGT. The CDR3 bases are TGTGCCAGCAGTGCAGGACTAGCGGGGGACAATGAGCAGTTCTTC. Amino acids: CASSAGLAGDNEQFF.

The chain carries TRBV18 and TRBJ2-7; 7 bases match TRBD1. This CDR3 region has 14 residues. V gave up 6 bases and J gave up 3 bases; unmatched junction bases: 8. Germline V gene sequence: CDR1 KGHSH, CDR2 LQKENI. The CDR3 is CASSPSRGSYEQYF. CDR3 DNA: TGTGCCAGCTCGCCGTCCAGGGGGAGCTACGAGCAGTACTTC.

The genes are TRBV5-1 and TRBJ1-1, with D possibly being TRBD1 (6 bases). From germline, CDR1 is SGHRS and CDR2 YFSETQ. The V end lost 1 base, the J end lost 3 bases, and 16 bases lay between the germline ends. The length of the CDR3 is 16 residues. The CDR3 spells CASSLRGGAGHTEAFF. CDR3 nucleotides: TGCGCCAGCAGCTTGAGAGGGGGAGCCGGGCACACTGAAGCTTTCTTT.

Only one count was recorded for this clone. The chain has TRBV4-1 and TRBJ2-4; the match to TRBD1 covers 7 bases. Per germline, CDR1 MGHRA and CDR2 YSYEKL. V was pared by 0 bases and J by 8 bases, with 10 bases of the junction left unmatched. CDR3 length: 16 amino acids. CDR3 sequence: CASSQDGRQGRDIQYF. In nucleotides, the CDR3 is TGCGCCAGCAGCCAAGATGGGCGACAGGGACGGGACATTCAGTACTTC.

This chain joins TRBV12-5 and TRBJ1-2; D is possibly TRBD1 (5 bases). Germline CDR1 LGHNT, CDR2 FRNRAP. CDR3 length: 12 residues. Deletions cut 9 bases from V and 5 bases from J, with 13 bases between. The CDR3 coding sequence is TGTGCTAGCACCCTACGACAGTATGGCTACACCTTC. Translated: CASTLRQYGYTF.

The rearrangement joins TRBV27 to TRBJ1-6, with 8 nucleotides matching TRBD1. This CDR3 spans 14 amino acids. Unmatched junction bases numbered 5, after V lost 5 bases and J lost 8 bases. Germline lookup yields CDR1 MNHEY and CDR2 SMNVEV (reference sequence). This chain's CDR3 is CASSPDRVYSPLHF. In DNA form, the CDR3 reads TGTGCCAGCAGTCCGGACAGGGTCTATTCACCCCTCCACTTT.

V gene TRBV7-9 combines with J gene TRBJ1-2; no clear D. Trimming cost V 3 bases and J 6 bases, with 14 bases left between them. Germline V gene sequence: CDR1 SEHNR, CDR2 FQNEAQ (reference sequence). The CDR3 sequence is 14 residues long. DNA of the CDR3: TGTGCCAGCAGCTTCACCGGGCCCGGGGATGGCTACACCTTC. Amino acid sequence: CASSFTGPGDGYTF.

The rearrangement uses TRBV30 and TRBJ2-5; D may be TRBD1 (6 bases). The DNA end is a closer match to TRBJ2-7, so the J assignment may be wrong. The CDR3 has 13 residues. Germline V gene sequence: CDR1 GTSNPN, CDR2 SVGIG (reference sequence). The CDR3 reads CAFGQPYSYEQYF. Here the CDR3 DNA reads TGTGCTTTCGGACAGCCATACTCCTACGAGCAGTACTTC.

This clone was observed once. J is TRBJ2-1 and V is TRBV5-1, with 9 bases aligning to TRBD2. The V and J ends lost 1 base and 4 bases, in that order; junction bases with no gene match: 6. The V gene's germline CDR1 is SGHRS and CDR2 YFSETQ. The CDR3 has 16 amino acids. Here the CDR3 DNA reads TGCGCCAGCAGCTTGAGCGGTAGCGGGGGTTACAATGAGCAGTTCTTC. This sequence encodes CASSLSGSGGYNEQFF.

The chain links TRBV7-2 to TRBJ2-7, with TRBD2 matching over 7 bases. Germline values: CDR1 SGHTA, CDR2 FQGNSA. With 0 bases clipped from V and 4 bases from J, the junction kept 9 bases outside the gene matches. CDR3 length equals 16 residues. CDR3 in DNA: TGTGCCAGCAGCTTAGCGGGAGGGCGAACTGAATACGAGCAGTACTTC. Its translation is CASSLAGGRTEYEQYF.

The chain combines TRBV7-9 with TRBJ1-1; D may be TRBD1 (6 bases). V lost 7 bases and J 2 bases, leaving 14 bases between the germline ends. The CDR3 covers 14 residues. The germline gives CDR1 SEHNR, CDR2 FQNEAQ (reference sequence). In nucleotides, the CDR3 is TGTGCCAGCACATGGACAGACTTCAACACTGAAGCTTTCTTT. It yields the protein CASTWTDFNTEAFF.

This clone was recorded a few times. The rearrangement uses TRBV6-1 and TRBJ1-5, with no clear D. Germline V gene data show CDR1 as MNHNS and CDR2 as SASEGT. The CDR3 consists of 13 residues. The V and J ends lost 5 bases and 11 bases respectively, with 16 bases between them. As DNA, the CDR3 is TGTGCCAGCAGTAAGACGGGCGACGGGGCCCAGCATTTT. It specifies CASSKTGDGAQHF.

The CDR3 DNA is TGTGCCAGCAGTTCGGGTAACAGGGACGACGAGCAGTACTTC. It specifies CASSSGNRDDEQYF. The V gene is TRBV6-5, the J gene TRBJ2-7, with a tentative D call TRBD1 (6 bases). V shed 4 bases and J shed 5 bases, with 15 bases lying between them. The CDR3 totals 14 residues. Germline CDR1 is MNHEY and CDR2 is SVGAGI.

This clone was seen more than once but under ten times. The CDR3 is CASSIGDSTVSRGYTF. For the CDR3, the DNA is TGTGCCAGTAGTATAGGAGACAGTACGGTTTCGAGGGGCTACACCTTC. This chain joins TRBV19 and TRBJ1-2; a possible D gene is TRBD1 (5 bases). The CDR3 contains 16 residues. CDR1 is LNHDA and CDR2 is SQIVND in the germline V gene (reference sequence). V was clipped by 1 base and J by 8 bases, with 20 bases between them.

The V call is TRBV9, the J call TRBJ2-2, with a tentative D call TRBD1 (6 bases). The germline V gene has CDR1 SGDLS and CDR2 YYNGEE. V was clipped by 5 bases and J by 7 bases, with 12 bases between them. This CDR3 has 13 residues. CDR3: CASSGTFGGELFF. CDR3 in DNA: TGTGCCAGCAGTGGGACATTTGGCGGGGAGCTGTTTTTT.

The rearrangement uses TRBV14 and TRBJ2-3; tentatively, D is TRBD2 (6 bases). The CDR3 runs 17 residues. CDR1 is SGHDN and CDR2 is FVKESK in the germline V gene. The germline V and J ends were trimmed by 1 base and 6 bases, with 20 bases remaining between them. DNA for the CDR3: TGTGCCAGCAGCCAAGTTTTTGGGAGGCAGAACTCGGATACGCAGTATTTT. It codes for CASSQVFGRQNSDTQYF. The complete variable domain, with remaining parts taken from reference TRBV14 and TRBJ2-3, reads EAGVTQFPSHSVIEKGQTVTLRCDPISGHDNLYWYRRVMGKEIKFLLHFVKESKQDESGMPNNRFLAERTGGTYSTLKVQPAELEDSGVYFCASSQVFGRQNSDTQYFGPGTRLTVL.

V usage is TRBV5-4 and J usage is TRBJ2-3, with 11 bases lining up with TRBD1. V lost 1 base, J lost 4 bases, and 5 bases stayed unmatched. Germline V gene data show CDR1 as SGHNT and CDR2 as YYREEE (reference sequence). The CDR3 runs to 16 residues. The CDR3 region has the DNA TGTGCCAGCAGCTTGCTGAGGGGACAGGGGGCAGATACGCAGTATTTT. This sequence encodes CASSLLRGQGADTQYF.

V and J are TRBV28 and TRBJ1-5, with D unclear. CDR3 length: 12 residues. V lost 6 bases to trimming and J lost 14 bases, with 17 bases between them. The germline CDR1 and CDR2 sequences are MDHEN and SYDVKM. The CDR3 reads CASRRPMGGKHF. The CDR3, as DNA: TGTGCCAGCAGGCGGCCGATGGGAGGAAAGCATTTT.

The chain is built from TRBV5-6 and TRBJ1-1; the D gene is possibly TRBD1 (6 bases). Germline values: CDR1 SGHDT, CDR2 YYEEEE. This CDR3 is 13 amino acids long. The V end lost 7 bases, the J end lost 8 bases, and 18 bases lay between the germline ends. The CDR3 protein is CASALWRGQEAFF. The CDR3 nucleotides are TGTGCCAGCGCTCTTTGGCGGGGGCAGGAAGCTTTCTTT.

The chain recombines TRBV6-1 with TRBJ1-5, with 8 bases aligning to TRBD1. The CDR3 contains 15 residues. CDR1 is MNHNS and CDR2 is SASEGT in the germline V gene. With 0 bases clipped from V and 7 bases from J, the junction kept 5 bases outside the gene matches. The CDR3: CASSEAQQGGQPQHF. The CDR3 DNA reads TGTGCCAGCAGTGAAGCGCAACAGGGGGGGCAGCCCCAGCATTTT.

V and J are TRBV19 and TRBJ2-2; 10 nucleotides match TRBD2. J was trimmed by 0 bases and V by 6 bases; bases with no gene match: 4. Germline values: CDR1 LNHDA, CDR2 SQIVND (reference sequence). There are 16 residues in the CDR3. Written as DNA, the CDR3 is TGTGCCAGTAGCCCACTAGCGGGGACGAACACCGGGGAGCTGTTTTTT. This codes for CASSPLAGTNTGELFF.

This clone was detected once. The V and J genes are TRBV28 and TRBJ1-2, with no clear D. The CDR3 runs 15 residues. Germline-derived CDR1 and CDR2 are MDHEN and SYDVKM. Trimming left V 0 bases short and J 0 bases short, with 8 bases between. CDR3 DNA: TGTGCCAGCAGTTTATGGGTTACAGCTAACTATGGCTACACCTTC. Its protein is CASSLWVTANYGYTF.

The chain uses TRBV27 and TRBJ2-7; D not certain. This CDR3 has 15 amino acids. Trimming left V 6 bases short and J 6 bases short, with 21 bases between. Germline loops: CDR1 MNHEY, CDR2 SMNVEV (reference sequence). The CDR3 loop reads CASSLVRVVMSEQYF. CDR3 DNA sequence: TGTGCCAGCAGCCTTGTGCGAGTCGTAATGAGCGAGCAGTACTTC.

This clone was counted a single time. The V and J genes are TRBV7-9 and TRBJ2-1, with 9 bases that match TRBD2. The length of the CDR3 is 15 residues. The junction had 11 bases not matched to a gene; V was cut back by 4 bases and J by 10 bases. The germline V gene encodes CDR1 SEHNR and CDR2 FQNEAQ (reference sequence). The CDR3 DNA sequence: TGTGCCAGCAGCTCCGGGACTAGCACTGTGGTGGAGCAGTTCTTC. Its protein product is CASSSGTSTVVEQFF. The whole variable domain, remainder taken from reference TRBV7-9 and TRBJ2-1, is DTGVSQNPRHKITKRGQNVTFRCDPISEHNRLYWYRQTLGQGPEFLTYFQNEAQLEKSRLLSDRFSAERPKGSFSTLEIQRTEQGDSAMYLCASSSGTSTVVEQFFGPGTRLTVL.

The rearrangement uses TRBV6-6 and TRBJ1-3, with 8 bases lining up with TRBD1. The CDR3 consists of 15 residues. CDR1 and CDR2 (germline): MNHNY, SVGAGI (reference sequence). Trimming at V came to 6 bases and at J to 4 bases, leaving 8 bases not matched to a gene. The CDR3 bases are TGTGCCAGCAGACAGGACAGGGAAGCCGGAAACACCATATATTTT. Translation gives CASRQDREAGNTIYF.

The gene calls are TRBV4-1 and TRBJ2-4, with D perhaps matching TRBD2 (5 bases). This CDR3 region has 14 residues. Trimming pared 1 base from V and 2 bases from J, leaving 6 bases between. CDR1 MGHRA and CDR2 YSYEKL come from the germline V gene. The CDR3 here is CASSQGRTKNIQYF. In DNA, the CDR3 is TGCGCCAGCAGCCAAGGGAGGACCAAAAACATTCAGTACTTC.

This clone showed up just once. The rearrangement uses TRBV7-3 and TRBJ2-1; TRBD1 aligns across 7 bases. In germline, CDR1 is SGHTA, CDR2 FQGTGA. J lost 8 bases, V lost 5 bases, and 6 bases had no gene match. The CDR3 length is 13 residues. This CDR3 is CASSNRQGYEQFF. The CDR3 nucleotides are TGTGCCAGCAGCAACCGACAGGGCTATGAGCAGTTCTTC.

In regard to this clone: One junction end disagrees with the germline gene, perhaps due to a read error. The chain recombines TRBV4-2 with TRBJ1-1; TRBD1 aligns across 8 bases. CDR3 length: 13 amino acids. The germline gives CDR1 LGHNA, CDR2 YNFKEQ. Written as DNA, the CDR3 is TGTGCCAGCAGCCAAGCGGACAGGGCGAAAGTGATCTTT. It codes for CASSQADRAKVIF.

This chain joins TRBV15 and TRBJ2-7, with 12 bases lining up with TRBD2. V trimming: 3 bases; J trimming: 6 bases; junction bases outside the gene matches: 3. This CDR3 region has 14 residues. The germline CDR1 and CDR2 sequences are LNHNV and YYDKDF (reference sequence). Here the CDR3 reads CATSRVTSGSEQYF. CDR3 nucleotides: TGTGCCACCAGCAGGGTGACTAGCGGGAGCGAGCAGTACTTC.